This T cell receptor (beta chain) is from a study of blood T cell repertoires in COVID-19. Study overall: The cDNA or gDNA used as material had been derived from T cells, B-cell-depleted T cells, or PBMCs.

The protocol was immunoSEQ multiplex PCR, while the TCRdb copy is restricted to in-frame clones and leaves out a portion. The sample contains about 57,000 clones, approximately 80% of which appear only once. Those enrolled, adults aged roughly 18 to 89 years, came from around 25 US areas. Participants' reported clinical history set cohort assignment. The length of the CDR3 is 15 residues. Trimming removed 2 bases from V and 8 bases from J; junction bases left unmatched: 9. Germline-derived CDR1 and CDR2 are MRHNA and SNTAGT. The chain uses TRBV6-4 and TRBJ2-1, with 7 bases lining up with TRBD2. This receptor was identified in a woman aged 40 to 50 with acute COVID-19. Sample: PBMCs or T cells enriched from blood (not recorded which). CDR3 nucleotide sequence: TGTGCCAGCAGTGACGGTTTGGGAGGGGTCGATGAGCAGTTCTTC. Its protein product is CASSDGLGGVDEQFF.